This T cell receptor (beta chain) is from a study of T cell clones after liver transplantation. Study-wide results and limits: In most of the 8 subjects, circulating graft-donor-reactive CD4 TCRbeta sequences fell significantly after transplant.

Profiled with immunoSEQ multiplex PCR; TCRdb holds only in-frame clones, not every one. The data hold tens of thousands of clones, with over 80% observed a single time. A note on this clone: What it recognizes is unknown.

The V gene's germline CDR1 is SGDLS and CDR2 YYNGEE. V gave up 3 bases and J gave up 9 bases; unmatched junction bases: 7. This CDR3 comprises 14 residues. The sample consisted of CD4+ T cells from blood, taken at the 22-month timepoint. This receptor was taken from a human patient who received a liver transplant. Some T cells could come from the graft donor. The J gene is TRBJ2-1, the V gene TRBV9; 9 bases align to TRBD2. Here the CDR3 reads CASSDERGEGEQFF. The CDR3 region has the DNA TGTGCCAGCAGCGACGAGCGGGGGGAAGGTGAGCAGTTCTTC.